These 18 T cell receptor beta chains came from one sample sequenced in a study of metastatic and nonmetastatic thyroid tumors. Each patient went into thyroid surgery without having received any treatment. Using MiXCR, TCRdb re-called clones from the PCR reads. The sample has over 8,500 clones; around 12% are singletons. The sample was blood. Source of these receptors: a female donor with papillary thyroid cancer or a benign thyroid nodule (not recorded which). Some clones in this sample may be carry-over from other donors' samples.

This clone was seen ten or more times. This chain uses TRBV2 with TRBJ1-5; D ambiguous. CDR3 length: 15 residues. The ends were cut back, 5 bases at V and 1 base at J, with 12 bases in the middle. Germline-derived CDR1 and CDR2 are SNHLY and FYNNEI. CDR3 region: CASSLWGSSNQPQHF. In nucleotides, the CDR3 is TGTGCCAGCAGTCTCTGGGGATCGAGCAATCAGCCCCAGCATTTT. The variable domain in full, with the rest retrieved from reference TRBV2 and TRBJ1-5, is EPEVTQTPSHQVTQMGQEVILRCVPISNHLYFYWYRQILGQKVEFLVSFYNNEISEKSEIFDDQFSVERPDGSNFTLKIRSTKLEDSAMYFCASSLWGSSNQPQHFGDGTRLSIL.

By sample fraction, this clone is medium-sized. DNA of the CDR3: TGTGCCAGCAGTTCGATCCGGGTGGACCACGAGCAGTACTTC. It is translated as CASSSIRVDHEQYF. The rearrangement links TRBV6-1 to TRBJ2-7; D remains ambiguous. Trimming removed 5 bases at V and 5 bases at J, with 16 bases between. CDR1 MNHNS and CDR2 SASEGT come from the germline V gene. The CDR3 consists of 14 residues.

This clone was recorded many times. This chain connects TRBV9 to TRBJ1-4, with a weak D call TRBD1 (6 bases). Germline assignment: CDR1 SGDLS and CDR2 YYNGEE. V lost 4 bases and J 7 bases, leaving 17 bases between the germline ends. There are 15 residues in the CDR3. The CDR3 DNA reads TGTGCCAGCAGCCCCCGAGGGGGGGGGGGTGAAAAACTGTTTTTT. This encodes CASSPRGGGGEKLFF. The complete variable domain, with remaining parts taken from reference TRBV9 and TRBJ1-4, reads DSGVTQTPKHLITATGQRVTLRCSPRSGDLSVYWYQQSLDQGLQFLIQYYNGEERAKGNILERFSAQQFPDLHSELNLSSLELGDSALYFCASSPRGGGGEKLFFGSGTQLSVL.

This clone is medium-sized by share. The V call is TRBV7-3, the J call TRBJ2-2; tentatively, D is TRBD1 or TRBD2 (5 bases each). CDR1 is SGHTA, CDR2 FQGTGA, per germline. V lost 5 bases and J 4 bases, leaving 8 bases between the germline ends. The CDR3 runs 13 residues. CDR3 protein: CASSPRGTGELFF. The CDR3 DNA sequence: TGTGCCAGCAGCCCGAGGGGCACCGGGGAGCTGTTTTTT.

Relative to its sample, this clone is medium-sized. The chain recombines TRBV6-1 with TRBJ2-7; no definite D call. V gave up 0 bases and J gave up 5 bases, with 5 bases separating them. CDR1 and CDR2 from the germline V gene are MNHNS and SASEGT. The CDR3 is made up of 12 amino acids. For the CDR3, the DNA is TGTGCCAGCAGTGAAGCTGTGGACGAGCAGTACTTC. It encodes CASSEAVDEQYF.

Notes on this clone: A much larger clone is a single base away; this may be a read error. CDR3 nucleotides: TGTGCCACCAGTGATGGGACACCTTGGGGTGATCAGTTCTTC. Translation gives CATSDGTPWGDQFF. The V call is TRBV24-1, the J call TRBJ2-1, with a tentative D call TRBD1 (6 bases). CDR3 length: 14 amino acids. Trimming cost V 3 bases and J 13 bases, with 18 bases left between them. In germline, CDR1 is KGHDR, CDR2 SFDVKD.

This clone appeared many times. The genes are TRBV2 and TRBJ2-1, with D hard to call. This CDR3 has 13 amino acids. V lost 3 bases and J 0 bases, leaving 3 bases between the germline ends. Germline loops: CDR1 SNHLY, CDR2 FYNNEI. The chain's CDR3 is CASSDHSYNEQFF. In DNA form, the CDR3 reads TGTGCCAGCAGTGACCACTCCTACAATGAGCAGTTCTTC.

By share of the sample, this clone is medium-sized. The chain joins TRBV4-1 to TRBJ2-7; D gene unclear. Deletions cut 5 bases from V and 4 bases from J, with 21 bases between. The CDR3 is 16 residues long. CDR1 MGHRA and CDR2 YSYEKL come from the germline V gene. The CDR3 bases are TGCGCCAGCAGCTCACACCGGATCACAGATACGTACGAGCAGTACTTC. This encodes CASSSHRITDTYEQYF.

In its sample, this clone is medium-sized. The chain combines TRBV6-1 with TRBJ2-3, with 9 bases identical to TRBD2. The CDR3 covers 14 residues. Looked up from germline, CDR1 is MNHNS and CDR2 is SASEGT. J was trimmed by 7 bases and V by 5 bases; bases with no gene match: 7. The DNA for the CDR3 is TGTGCCAGCAGTCGGACTAGCGAGCGTAATACGCAGTATTTT. Amino acid sequence: CASSRTSERNTQYF.

By sample fraction, this clone is medium-sized. This chain links TRBV6-2 or TRBV6-3 with TRBJ1-2; unclear D gene. V lost 5 bases to trimming and J lost 7 bases, with 14 bases between them. CDR1 and CDR2 (germline): MNHEY, SVGEGT. There are 13 residues in the CDR3. The CDR3 protein is CASSAGIGSGYTF. The CDR3 coding sequence is TGTGCCAGCAGTGCGGGCATAGGGTCTGGCTACACCTTC.

By its share, this clone is medium-sized. The J gene is TRBJ2-1, the V gene TRBV4-2, with 7 bases fitting TRBD1. Germline CDR1 is LGHNA and CDR2 is YNFKEQ. The trim removed 1 base at V and 5 bases at J, leaving 2 bases unmatched. The CDR3 has 14 amino acids. CDR3 DNA: TGTGCCAGCAGCCAAGTTACAGGGGACAATGAGCAGTTCTTC. Amino acid sequence: CASSQVTGDNEQFF.

This clone occurred many times. The rearrangement links TRBV5-6 to TRBJ2-7, with D perhaps matching TRBD2 (5 bases). This CDR3 has 13 amino acids. V was cut by 5 bases and J by 3 bases, with 12 bases left in between. The germline gives CDR1 SGHDT, CDR2 YYEEEE. The CDR3 is CASSPGMNYEQYF. CDR3 sequence (DNA): TGTGCCAGCAGTCCCGGGATGAACTACGAGCAGTACTTC.

This clone has a count of ten or more. CDR3: CASSFAGQEADTQYF. CDR3 coding DNA: TGTGCCAGCAGCTTCGCCGGACAGGAGGCAGATACGCAGTATTTT. The rearrangement uses TRBV11-3 and TRBJ2-3; 7 bases align to TRBD1. CDR3 length equals 15 residues. Germline V gene data show CDR1 as SGHNT and CDR2 as YENEEA. V gave up 3 bases and J gave up 4 bases; unmatched junction bases: 7.

This clone was seen only once. V is TRBV20-1 and J is TRBJ1-2; 7 bases line up with TRBD1. V lost 6 bases, J lost 4 bases, and 11 bases stayed unmatched. The germline V gene has CDR1 DFQATT and CDR2 SNEGSKA (reference sequence). The CDR3 extends over 14 amino acids. In DNA form, the CDR3 reads TGCAGTGCAGCCGACAGGGAGTTTTCCTATGGCTACACCTTC. This encodes CSAADREFSYGYTF.

This sequence joins TRBV10-1 and TRBJ1-1; a weak D match, TRBD1 (5 bases). In germline, CDR1 is WNHNN, CDR2 SYGVQD (reference sequence). V lost 2 bases, J lost 7 bases, and 11 bases lay in between. CDR3 length: 13 residues. CDR3 bases: TGCGCCAGCAGTGAGACTAGGGGCTATGAAGCTTTCTTT. Protein product: CASSETRGYEAFF.

This clone was recorded at least ten times. The chain links TRBV7-9 to TRBJ2-2; D call uncertain. Germline-derived CDR1 and CDR2 are SEHNR and FQNEAQ (reference sequence). The CDR3 is 14 amino acids. Trimming removed 5 bases from V and 4 bases from J, with 11 bases in between. The CDR3 loop is CASSTTTGTGELFF. CDR3 coding DNA: TGTGCCAGCAGCACGACGACGGGCACCGGGGAGCTGTTTTTT. Full variable domain (remainder filled in from reference TRBV7-9 and TRBJ2-2): DTGVSQNPRHKITKRGQNVTFRCDPISEHNRLYWYRQTLGQGPEFLTYFQNEAQLEKSRLLSDRFSAERPKGSFSTLEIQRTEQGDSAMYLCASSTTTGTGELFFGEGSRLTVL.

In its sample, this clone was seen many times. V usage is TRBV10-1 and J usage is TRBJ2-1; possible D gene TRBD2, 7 bases. The CDR3 runs 17 residues. Germline V lookup: CDR1 WNHNN, CDR2 SYGVQD (reference sequence). The V end was cut by 5 bases, the J end by 7 bases, with 24 bases between. The CDR3 coding sequence is TGCGCCAGCAGTCCTGGGCAGGCGGGAGAAGGGGGGAATGAGCAGTTCTTC. Its translation is CASSPGQAGEGGNEQFF.

This clone was counted between two and nine times. The gene calls are TRBV5-4 and TRBJ2-3; D call uncertain. Deletions cut 4 bases from V and 3 bases from J, with 3 bases between. Germline V lookup: CDR1 SGHNT, CDR2 YYREEE (reference sequence). The CDR3 totals 11 residues. The CDR3 is CASSITDTQYF. The DNA of the CDR3 is TGTGCCAGCAGCATTACAGATACGCAGTATTTT.